The TCR beta chain described here comes from a study of T cells in Graves' hyperthyroidism and ophthalmopathy. About the study: Prior to any treatment, at the point of initial diagnosis, peripheral blood was collected. Study-level findings and limits: Most clonotypes that expanded in the thyroid above 0.001 also showed up in blood.

Graves' hyperthyroidism showing no ophthalmopathy progression within 18 months was considered stable. Newly diagnosed hyperthyroidism, duration under 2 months, in patients aged 18 to 65. Germline values: CDR1 KGHDR, CDR2 SFDVKD. Deletions cut 4 bases from V and 4 bases from J, with 9 bases between. The CDR3 totals 14 residues. Regarding this clonotype: What it binds is not known.

Amplification of TCR beta CDR3 regions was performed using RNA transcripts as template. The HTBI primer set served for first-round RT-PCR of the TCR CDR3. TCRdb used MiXCR to reprocess the multiplex PCR reads, holding one entry per CDR3 protein. The sample contains 550,000 to 800,000 distinct CDR3 sequences, around a sixth of which appear only once. Sequences were obtained from blood. This chain joins TRBV24-1 and TRBJ1-4; D might be TRBD1 (6 bases). The TCR was taken from a man aged 45-65 years with Graves' hyperthyroidism. The CDR3 sequence: CATSEGGHNEKLFF. The DNA for the CDR3 is TGTGCCACCAGTGAAGGGGGGCATAATGAAAAACTGTTTTTT.